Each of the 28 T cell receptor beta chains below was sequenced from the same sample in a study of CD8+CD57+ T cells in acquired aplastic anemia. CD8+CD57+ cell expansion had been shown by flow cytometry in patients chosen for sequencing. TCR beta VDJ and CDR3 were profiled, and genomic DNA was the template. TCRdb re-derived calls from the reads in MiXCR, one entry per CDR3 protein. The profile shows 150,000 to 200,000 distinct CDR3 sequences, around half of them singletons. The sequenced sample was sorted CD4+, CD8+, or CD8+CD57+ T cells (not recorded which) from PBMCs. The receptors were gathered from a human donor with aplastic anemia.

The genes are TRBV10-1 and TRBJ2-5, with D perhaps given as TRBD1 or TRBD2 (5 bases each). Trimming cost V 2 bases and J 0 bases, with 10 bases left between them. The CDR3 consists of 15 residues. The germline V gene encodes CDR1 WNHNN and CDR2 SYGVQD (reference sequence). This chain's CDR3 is CASSEERGNQETQYF. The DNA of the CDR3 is TGCGCCAGCAGTGAGGAGAGGGGAAACCAAGAGACCCAGTACTTC.

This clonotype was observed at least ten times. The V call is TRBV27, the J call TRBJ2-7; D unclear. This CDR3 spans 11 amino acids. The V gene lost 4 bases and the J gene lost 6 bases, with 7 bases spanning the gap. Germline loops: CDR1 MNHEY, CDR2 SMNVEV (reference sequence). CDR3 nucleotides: TGTGCCAGCAGTTCCCGTGCCGAGCAGTACTTC. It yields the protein CASSSRAEQYF.

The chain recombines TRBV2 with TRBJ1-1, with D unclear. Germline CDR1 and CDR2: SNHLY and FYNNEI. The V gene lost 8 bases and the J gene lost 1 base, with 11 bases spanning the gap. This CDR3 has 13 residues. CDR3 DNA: TGTGCCAGCTCACCATTGACGAACACTGAAGCTTTCTTT. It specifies CASSPLTNTEAFF.

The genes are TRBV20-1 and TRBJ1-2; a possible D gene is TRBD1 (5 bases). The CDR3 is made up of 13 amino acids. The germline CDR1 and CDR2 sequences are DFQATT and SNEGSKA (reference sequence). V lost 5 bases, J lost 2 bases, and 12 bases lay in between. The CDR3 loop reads CSAAGTENYGYTF. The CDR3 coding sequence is TGCAGTGCTGCCGGGACGGAGAACTATGGCTACACCTTC.

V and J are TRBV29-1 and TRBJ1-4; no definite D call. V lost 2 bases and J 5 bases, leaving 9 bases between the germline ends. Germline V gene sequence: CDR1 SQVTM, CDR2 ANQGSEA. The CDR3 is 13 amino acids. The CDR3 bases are TGCAGCGTTGAAACCGGACTGAATGAAAAACTGTTTTTT. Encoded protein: CSVETGLNEKLFF.

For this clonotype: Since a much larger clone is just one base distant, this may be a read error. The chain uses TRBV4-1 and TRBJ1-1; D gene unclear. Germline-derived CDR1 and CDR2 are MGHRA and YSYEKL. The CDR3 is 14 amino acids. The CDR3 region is CAGSQEGRAPEAFF. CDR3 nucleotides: TGTGCCGGCAGCCAAGAAGGTAGGGCCCCTGAAGCTTTCTTT.

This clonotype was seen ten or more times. The CDR3, as DNA: TGTGCCAGCAGCTTGGCCGGGGGTCAAAAGGGCTACACCTTC. It translates to CASSLAGGQKGYTF. The rearrangement links TRBV5-4 to TRBJ1-2, with D perhaps TRBD1 (5 bases). The CDR3 contains 14 residues. Per germline, CDR1 SGHNT and CDR2 YYREEE (reference sequence). Trimming shortened V by 0 bases and J by 8 bases, and 14 bases separated the two germline ends.

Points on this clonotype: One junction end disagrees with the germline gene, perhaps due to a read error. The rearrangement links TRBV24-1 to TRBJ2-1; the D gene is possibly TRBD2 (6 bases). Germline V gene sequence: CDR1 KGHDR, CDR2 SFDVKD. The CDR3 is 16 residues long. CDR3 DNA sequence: TGTGCCGCCAGTGACTCTAGCAGGAGGGCCTTCAATGAGCAGTTCTTC. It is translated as CAASDSSRRAFNEQFF.

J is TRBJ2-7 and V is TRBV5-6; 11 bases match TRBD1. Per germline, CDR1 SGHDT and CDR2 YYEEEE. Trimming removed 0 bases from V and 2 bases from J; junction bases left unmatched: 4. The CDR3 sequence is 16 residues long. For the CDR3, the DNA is TGTGCCAGCAGCTTGGGGACAGGGGGCAGTCCCTACGAGCAGTACTTC. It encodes CASSLGTGGSPYEQYF.

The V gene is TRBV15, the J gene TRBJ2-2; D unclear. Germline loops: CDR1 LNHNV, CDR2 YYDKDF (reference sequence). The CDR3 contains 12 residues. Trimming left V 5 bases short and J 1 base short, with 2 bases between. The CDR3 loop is CATSENTGELFF. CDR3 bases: TGTGCCACCAGCGAGAACACCGGGGAGCTGTTTTTT.

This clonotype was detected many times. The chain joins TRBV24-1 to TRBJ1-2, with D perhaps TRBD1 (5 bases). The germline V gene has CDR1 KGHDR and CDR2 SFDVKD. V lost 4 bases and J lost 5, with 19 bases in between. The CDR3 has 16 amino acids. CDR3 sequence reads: CATSDPDPAGGYGYTF. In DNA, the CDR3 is TGTGCCACCAGTGACCCTGACCCTGCGGGGGGGTATGGCTACACCTTC.

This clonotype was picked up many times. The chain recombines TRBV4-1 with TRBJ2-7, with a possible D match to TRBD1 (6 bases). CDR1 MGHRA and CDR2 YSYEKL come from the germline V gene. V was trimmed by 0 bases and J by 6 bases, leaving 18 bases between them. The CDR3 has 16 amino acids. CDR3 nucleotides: TGCGCCAGCAGCCAAGAGGGGAACAGGGTGATTAGCGAGCAGTACTTC. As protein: CASSQEGNRVISEQYF.

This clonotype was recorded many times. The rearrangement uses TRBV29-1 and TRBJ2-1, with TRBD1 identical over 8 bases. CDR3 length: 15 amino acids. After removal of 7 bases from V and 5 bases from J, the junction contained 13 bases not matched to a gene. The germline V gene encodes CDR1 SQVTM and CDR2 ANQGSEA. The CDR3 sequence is CSAVEQGGGHNEQFF. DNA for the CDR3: TGCAGCGCTGTAGAACAGGGGGGTGGGCACAATGAGCAGTTCTTC.

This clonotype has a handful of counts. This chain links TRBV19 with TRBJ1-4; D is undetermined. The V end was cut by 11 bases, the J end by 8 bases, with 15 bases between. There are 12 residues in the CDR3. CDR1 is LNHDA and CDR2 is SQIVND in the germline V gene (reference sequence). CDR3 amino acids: CAPFRRREKLFF. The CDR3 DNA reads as TGTGCCCCCTTTAGGAGGCGGGAAAAACTGTTTTTT.

In nucleotides, the CDR3 is TGTGCCAGCATCGGACTAGCGGACCCGGGCAATGAGCAGTTCTTC. Its translation: CASIGLADPGNEQFF. The chain carries TRBV6-2 or TRBV6-3 and TRBJ2-1; 10 positions agree with TRBD2. The CDR3 spans 15 residues. J gave up 6 bases and V 7 bases, and 9 bases lay outside the gene matches. Germline V gene data show CDR1 as MNHEY and CDR2 as SVGEGT.

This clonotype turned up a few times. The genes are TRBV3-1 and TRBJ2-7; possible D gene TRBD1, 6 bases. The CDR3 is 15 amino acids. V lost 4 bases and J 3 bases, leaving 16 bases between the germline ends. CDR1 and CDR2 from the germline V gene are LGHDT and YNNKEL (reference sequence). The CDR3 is CASSPTDSLRYEQYF. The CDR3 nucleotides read TGTGCCAGCAGCCCGACGGACAGCCTACGCTACGAGCAGTACTTC.

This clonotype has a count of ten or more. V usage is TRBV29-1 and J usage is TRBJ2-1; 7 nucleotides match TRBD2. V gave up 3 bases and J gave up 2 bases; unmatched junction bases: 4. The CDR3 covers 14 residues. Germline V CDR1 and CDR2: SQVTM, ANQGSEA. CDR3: CSVESSGAYNEQFF. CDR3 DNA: TGCAGCGTTGAGTCTAGCGGAGCCTACAATGAGCAGTTCTTC.

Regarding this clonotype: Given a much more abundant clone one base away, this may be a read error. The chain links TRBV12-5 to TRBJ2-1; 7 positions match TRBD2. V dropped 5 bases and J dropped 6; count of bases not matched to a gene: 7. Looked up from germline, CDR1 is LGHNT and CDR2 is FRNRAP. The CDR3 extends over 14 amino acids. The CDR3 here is CASGPGTNVNEQFF. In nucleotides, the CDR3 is TGTGCTAGTGGTCCCGGGACTAACGTCAATGAGCAGTTCTTC.

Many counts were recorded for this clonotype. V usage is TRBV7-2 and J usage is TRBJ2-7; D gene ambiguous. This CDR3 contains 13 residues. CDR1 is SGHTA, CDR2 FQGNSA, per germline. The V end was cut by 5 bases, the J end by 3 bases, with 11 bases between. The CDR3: CASSTIRYYEQYF. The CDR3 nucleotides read TGTGCCAGCAGCACGATCAGGTACTACGAGCAGTACTTC.

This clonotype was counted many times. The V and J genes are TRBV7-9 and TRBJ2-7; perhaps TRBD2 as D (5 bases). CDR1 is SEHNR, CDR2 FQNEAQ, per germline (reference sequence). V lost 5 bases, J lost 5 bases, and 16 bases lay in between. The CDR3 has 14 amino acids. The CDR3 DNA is TGTGCCAGCAGCAATGAGGGTCTATTTAACGAGCAGTACTTC. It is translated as CASSNEGLFNEQYF.

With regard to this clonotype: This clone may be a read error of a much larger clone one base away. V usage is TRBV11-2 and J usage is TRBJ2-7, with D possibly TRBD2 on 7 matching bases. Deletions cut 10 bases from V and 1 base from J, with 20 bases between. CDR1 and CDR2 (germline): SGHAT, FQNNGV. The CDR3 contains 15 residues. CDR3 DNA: TGTGCCATCCTCGAGGGGGGGCGAGCGTCCTACGAGCAGTACTTC. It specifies CAILEGGRASYEQYF.

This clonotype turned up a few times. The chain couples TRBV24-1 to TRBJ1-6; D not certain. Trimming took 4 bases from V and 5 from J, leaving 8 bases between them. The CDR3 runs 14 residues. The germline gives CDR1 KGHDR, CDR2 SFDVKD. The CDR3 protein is CATSESRDNSPLHF. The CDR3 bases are TGTGCCACCAGTGAATCTCGAGATAATTCACCCCTCCACTTT.

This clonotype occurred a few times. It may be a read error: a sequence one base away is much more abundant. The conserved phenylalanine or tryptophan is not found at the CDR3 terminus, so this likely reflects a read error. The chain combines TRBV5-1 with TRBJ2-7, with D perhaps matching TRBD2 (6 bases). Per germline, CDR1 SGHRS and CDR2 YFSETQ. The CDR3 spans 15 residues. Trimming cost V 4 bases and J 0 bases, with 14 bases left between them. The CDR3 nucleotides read TGCGCCAGCAGCCTGGGGGACGGGAGCTCCTACGAGCAGTACCTC. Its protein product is CASSLGDGSSYEQYL.

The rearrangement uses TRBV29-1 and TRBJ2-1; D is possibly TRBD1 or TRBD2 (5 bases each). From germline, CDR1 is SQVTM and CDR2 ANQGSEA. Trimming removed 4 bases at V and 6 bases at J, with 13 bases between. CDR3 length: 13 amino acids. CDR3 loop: CSVVRGSPNEQFF. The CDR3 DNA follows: TGCAGCGTTGTGAGGGGCTCCCCCAATGAGCAGTTCTTC.

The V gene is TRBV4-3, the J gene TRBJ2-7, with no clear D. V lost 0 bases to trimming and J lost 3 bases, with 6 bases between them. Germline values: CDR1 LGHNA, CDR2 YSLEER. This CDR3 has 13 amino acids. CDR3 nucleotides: TGCGCCAGCAGCCAAGAGGACGGCTACGAGCAGTACTTC. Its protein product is CASSQEDGYEQYF.

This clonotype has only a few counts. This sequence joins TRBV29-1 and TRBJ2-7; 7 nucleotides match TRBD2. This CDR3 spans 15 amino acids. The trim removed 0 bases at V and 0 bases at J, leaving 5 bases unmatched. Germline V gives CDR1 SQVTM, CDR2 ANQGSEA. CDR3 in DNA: TGCAGCGTTGAAGATCCGGGGGGAAGCTCCTACGAGCAGTACTTC. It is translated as CSVEDPGGSSYEQYF.

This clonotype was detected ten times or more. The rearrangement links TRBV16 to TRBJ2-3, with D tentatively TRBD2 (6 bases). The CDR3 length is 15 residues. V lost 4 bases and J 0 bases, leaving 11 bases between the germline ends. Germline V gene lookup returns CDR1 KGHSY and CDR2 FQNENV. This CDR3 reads CASSLGGKSTDTQYF. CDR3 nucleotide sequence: TGTGCCAGCAGCCTGGGCGGGAAAAGCACAGATACGCAGTATTTT.

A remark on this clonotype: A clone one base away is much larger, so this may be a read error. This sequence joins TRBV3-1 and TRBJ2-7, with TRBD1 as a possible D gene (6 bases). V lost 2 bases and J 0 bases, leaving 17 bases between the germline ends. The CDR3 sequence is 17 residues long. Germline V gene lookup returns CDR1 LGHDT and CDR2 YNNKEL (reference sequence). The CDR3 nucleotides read TGTGCCAGCAGCCAAACAGGGTCCAAAGACCTCTCCTACGAGCAGTACTTC. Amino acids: CASSQTGSKDLSYEQYF.